This is a list of T cell receptor beta chains from one sample in a study of cytomegalovirus exposure and HLA in healthy donors. The assay was immunoSEQ multiplex PCR, and TCRdb's table has in-frame clones only and misses some. The sample lists about 170,000 clones; approximately 81% were seen once. Sequences were obtained from PBMCs. Receptor source: a boy younger than 10 in good health and CMV-seronegative. The CDR3 runs from the conserved cysteine through the conserved F or W. The order of the fields is D gene, V gene, clone size, J gene, CDR3 DNA, CDR3 protein. D genes are given only for firm matches. The size entry is marked missing in some rows and otherwise reads once, few, many or a size class.

>TRBD2|TRBV28|.|TRBJ2-2
TGTGCCAGCCGGACTAGCGGTCCAGACACCGGGGAGCTGTTTTTT
CASRTSGPDTGELFF
>.|TRBV6-5|.|TRBJ2-1
TGTGCCAGCAGTTACTCTGGGCGTGGTGAGCAGTTCTTC
CASSYSGRGEQFF
>.|TRBV28|once|TRBJ2-3
TGTGCCAGCAGTTTATGGGGGCTACCCAGCACAGATACGCAGTATTTT
CASSLWGLPSTDTQYF
>TRBD1|TRBV28|.|TRBJ2-6
TGTGCCAGCGGAGTCTCATACAGGGACAGGGGATCTGGGGCCAACGTCCTGACTTTC
CASGVSYRDRGSGANVLTF
>TRBD2|TRBV7-9|.|TRBJ2-1
TGTGCCAGCAGCTTAGCGCACACTAGCGGGGGAGGTAATGAGCAGTTCTTC
CASSLAHTSGGGNEQFF
>.|TRBV7-2|.|TRBJ2-1
TGTGCCAGCAGCTTAATAACAGGGGGGGACTACAATGAGCAGTTCTTC
CASSLITGGDYNEQFF
>.|TRBV4-1|.|TRBJ2-4
TGCGCCAGCAGCCATACGGTAGCCAAAAACATTCAGTACTTC
CASSHTVAKNIQYF
>TRBD1|TRBV7-9|.|TRBJ1-4
TGTGCCAGCAGCTCCTTTCGAAGGGACAGATTAAATGAAAAACTGTTTTTT
CASSSFRRDRLNEKLFF
>TRBD2|TRBV6-5|.|TRBJ2-3
TGTGCCAGCAGGTTAGCGGGGGCCCTAGCAGATACGCAGTATTTT
CASRLAGALADTQYF
>.|TRBV6-6|.|TRBJ1-1
TGTGCCAGCCAACTGACGGCTAGCTATAGCGAAGCTTTCTTT
CASQLTASYSEAFF
>TRBD1|TRBV9|.|TRBJ2-1
TGTGCCAGCAGCGTAGGTCTCGGACAGGGAATCGGTGAGCAGTTCTTC
CASSVGLGQGIGEQFF
>.|TRBV10-1|.|TRBJ2-7
TGCGCCAGCAGTTTTTTTCCCCGAGGAGACGAGCAGTACTTC
CASSFFPRGDEQYF
>TRBD1|TRBV7-9|.|TRBJ1-3
TGTGCCAGCAGCCCACAGGGGGTTCCGAACACCATATATTTT
CASSPQGVPNTIYF
>TRBD2|TRBV7-9|few|TRBJ2-1
TGTGCCAGCAGCTGGGGACTAGCGGGGGTCAATGAGCAGTTCTTC
CASSWGLAGVNEQFF
>.|TRBV7-9|.|TRBJ1-1
TGTTCCAGCGGACTTACCAGAAGCGCTTTCTTT
CSSGLTRSAFF
>.|TRBV6-5|few|TRBJ2-5
TGTGCCAGCAGCCACAGTCAGGGGGGTGCAGAGACCCAGTACTTC
CASSHSQGGAETQYF
>.|TRBV5-1|.|TRBJ1-1
TGCGCCAGCAGCAGGGGGAACACTGAAGCTTTCTTT
CASSRGNTEAFF
>.|TRBV10-3|.|TRBJ2-3
TGTGCCATCAGACAACGTGGTCCGGGATCAGGCACAGATACGCAGTATTTT
CAIRQRGPGSGTDTQYF
>TRBD2|TRBV6-1|.|TRBJ2-3
TGTGCCAGCAAGCGGGGACCCACAGATACGCAGTATTTT
CASKRGPTDTQYF
>TRBD1|TRBV5-5|.|TRBJ2-5
TGTGCCAGCAGGCCCACAGGGGCCCAAGAGACCCAGTACTTC
CASRPTGAQETQYF
>.|TRBV7-8|once|TRBJ2-1
TGTGCCAGCAGCCGACTCATCATCGACAATGAGCAGTTCTTC
CASSRLIIDNEQFF
>.|TRBV27|.|TRBJ1-6
TGTGCCAGCAGTCCCGTAAATTCACCCCTCCACTTT
CASSPVNSPLHF
>TRBD1|TRBV7-7|.|TRBJ2-2
TGTGCCAGCAGCCCTTATGCTGACAGGGCGGGTAGCACCGGGGAGCTGTTTTTT
CASSPYADRAGSTGELFF
>TRBD1|TRBV18|.|TRBJ1-1
TGTGCCAGCTCACCACCGAGCATGGGACAGCCCCTGGGAGCTTTCTTT
CASSPPSMGQPLGAFF
>TRBD1|TRBV6-6|.|TRBJ1-3
TGTGCCAGCAGCTGGGACAGGGCCTCTGGAAACACCATATATTTT
CASSWDRASGNTIYF